This is a list of T cell receptor beta chains from one sample in a study of early T cells in non-severe SARS-CoV-2 infection. From the 5' RACE reads, TCRdb called clonotypes with MiXCR, one entry per CDR3 protein. The sample lists approximately 60,000 distinct CDR3 sequences, roughly 12% occurring once. Sequencing used whole blood. The receptors originated from an adult who was a healthcare worker with PCR-confirmed SARS-CoV-2 infection or an uninfected control (not recorded which). Each CDR3 is given with its conserved first and last residue. The D gene is left open where the match is weak. The listing skips clone size in some rows; elsewhere it reads once, few, many or a size class.

V gene	D gene	clone size	J gene	CDR3 protein	CDR3 DNA
TRBV9	NA	few	TRBJ2-1	CASSVAVGRHDNEQFF	TGTGCCAGCAGCGTAGCGGTGGGGCGCCATGACAATGAGCAGTTCTTC
TRBV5-1	NA	many	TRBJ2-7	CASSLVVSTYEQYF	TGCGCCAGCAGCTTGGTCGTCAGCACCTACGAGCAGTACTTC
TRBV6-6	NA	many	TRBJ1-4	CASRHGAIGEKLFF	TGTGCCAGCAGACATGGGGCGATAGGTGAAAAACTGTTTTTT
TRBV15	NA	many	TRBJ1-3	CATSRERVPSSGNTIYF	TGTGCCACCAGCAGAGAGAGGGTTCCGAGCTCTGGAAACACCATATATTTT
TRBV14	NA	many	TRBJ1-5	CASSPDNQPQHF	TGTGCCAGCAGCCCCGATAATCAGCCCCAGCATTTT
TRBV3-1	NA	many	TRBJ2-1	CASSHQNMYEQFF	TGTGCCAGCAGCCATCAAAATATGTATGAGCAGTTCTTC
TRBV2	NA	NA	TRBJ2-1	CASTLEMSYNEQFF	TGTGCCAGCACTCTAGAGATGTCCTACAATGAGCAGTTCTTC
TRBV29-1	NA	NA	TRBJ2-7	CSVEGRGFYEQYF	TGCAGCGTTGAGGGACGCGGATTCTACGAGCAGTACTTC
TRBV29-1	NA	many	TRBJ1-2	CSGRDGPYGYTF	TGCAGCGGCCGAGACGGTCCCTATGGCTACACCTTC
TRBV12-3/TRBV12-4	NA	NA	TRBJ2-1	CASRLQGPSTIEQFF	TGTGCCAGCAGACTACAGGGCCCCTCCACAATTGAGCAGTTCTTC
TRBV5-1	NA	many	TRBJ1-1	CASSLKQGGGTEAFF	TGCGCCAGCAGCTTGAAACAGGGCGGCGGCACTGAAGCTTTCTTT
TRBV30	NA	many	TRBJ1-1	CAWRGWGSTEAFF	TGTGCCTGGAGGGGCTGGGGGAGCACTGAAGCTTTCTTT
TRBV20-1	NA	many	TRBJ1-1	CSARDPRETEAFF	TGCAGTGCTAGAGATCCCAGGGAAACTGAAGCTTTCTTT
TRBV3-1	TRBD2	many	TRBJ2-1	CASSLQREKTHEQFF	TGTGCCAGCAGCTTACAGCGGGAGAAGACCCATGAGCAGTTCTTC
TRBV7-3	TRBD2	NA	TRBJ2-1	CASSRLSGGYNEQFF	TGTGCCAGCAGCCGGTTAAGCGGGGGGTACAATGAGCAGTTCTTC
TRBV7-9	NA	NA	TRBJ2-7	CASSIQGPGQYF	TGTGCCAGCAGCATACAGGGACCAGGGCAGTACTTC
TRBV29-1	NA	NA	TRBJ2-7	CSGTVGSVEQYF	TGCAGCGGCACCGTTGGGTCGGTCGAGCAGTACTTC
TRBV2	NA	many	TRBJ2-7	CASRDSASYEQYF	TGTGCCAGCAGGGACTCGGCCTCCTACGAGCAGTACTTC
TRBV20-1	TRBD1	many	TRBJ1-1	CSAAGGQGILNTEAFF	TGCAGTGCCGCCGGGGGACAGGGGATATTGAACACTGAAGCTTTCTTT
TRBV12-3/TRBV12-4	TRBD1	many	TRBJ1-5	CASSPAGTGNQPQHF	TGTGCCAGCAGTCCCGCCGGGACAGGGAATCAGCCCCAGCATTTT
TRBV11-2	NA	many	TRBJ1-3	CASSLQVGDTIYF	TGTGCCAGCAGCTTACAGGTTGGGGACACCATATATTTT
TRBV20-1	NA	many	TRBJ2-5	CSARSGSGQETQYF	TGCAGTGCTAGATCCGGGAGCGGCCAAGAGACCCAGTACTTC
TRBV3-1	NA	NA	TRBJ2-1	CASSQQANEQFF	TGTGCCAGCAGCCAGCAGGCCAATGAGCAGTTCTTC
TRBV10-3	NA	many	TRBJ2-7	CAIRGYADYEQYF	TGTGCCATCAGGGGGTACGCGGACTACGAGCAGTACTTC
TRBV27	NA	NA	TRBJ1-2	CASSLAGGGYTF	TGTGCCAGCAGTTTAGCAGGTGGCGGCTACACCTTC
TRBV2	NA	NA	TRBJ2-3	CASNGDSTDTQYF	TGTGCCAGCAACGGTGATAGCACAGATACGCAGTATTTT
TRBV29-1	NA	many	TRBJ2-7	CSVERTLGEQYF	TGCAGCGTTGAAAGAACACTTGGCGAGCAGTACTTC
TRBV29-1	NA	NA	TRBJ2-3	CSVEKLSTEAQYF	TGCAGCGTTGAAAAGCTCTCCACAGAGGCGCAGTATTTT
TRBV10-3	NA	NA	TRBJ2-7	CAISLDSYYEQYF	TGTGCCATCAGCCTGGACAGTTACTACGAGCAGTACTTC
TRBV7-9	NA	few	TRBJ1-1	CASSLVYTEAFF	TGTGCCAGCAGCTTAGTGTACACTGAAGCTTTCTTT
TRBV18	NA	many	TRBJ2-1	CASSPRIYEQFF	TGTGCCAGCTCACCCAGAATTTATGAGCAGTTCTTC
TRBV20-1	TRBD2	many	TRBJ2-3	CSAIPPLGSGGGADTQYF	TGCAGTGCTATTCCTCCACTGGGGAGCGGGGGCGGCGCGGATACGCAGTATTTT
TRBV5-1	TRBD1	NA	TRBJ1-2	CVTGIDRDYGYTF	TGCGTCACAGGCATCGACAGGGACTATGGCTACACCTTC
TRBV14	NA	many	TRBJ2-5	CASSLWTLQETQYF	TGTGCCAGCAGCCTTTGGACTCTCCAAGAGACCCAGTACTTC
TRBV6-5	NA	many	TRBJ2-2	CASSSLRGTGELFF	TGTGCCAGCAGTTCTCTGCGGGGCACCGGGGAGCTGTTTTTT
TRBV7-9	NA	many	TRBJ1-2	CASSETNQLTRDGGYTF	TGTGCCAGCAGCGAAACAAATCAACTTACAAGGGATGGTGGCTACACCTTC
TRBV6-1	NA	NA	TRBJ1-5	CASSDRDGYQPQHF	TGTGCCAGCAGTGACCGGGACGGATATCAGCCCCAGCATTTT
TRBV28	TRBD1	many	TRBJ2-7	CASSPDRVGEQYF	TGTGCCAGCAGTCCCGACAGGGTGGGCGAGCAGTACTTC
TRBV30	NA	few	TRBJ1-2	CAWNPGDIQNYGYTF	TGTGCCTGGAATCCTGGGGACATACAGAACTATGGCTACACCTTC
TRBV7-6	NA	many	TRBJ1-6	CASSSTENSPLHF	TGTGCCAGCAGCTCGACGGAGAATTCACCCCTCCACTTT
TRBV6-5	TRBD1	NA	TRBJ1-2	CASRTPGQDYGYTF	TGTGCCAGCAGAACTCCGGGACAGGATTATGGCTACACCTTC